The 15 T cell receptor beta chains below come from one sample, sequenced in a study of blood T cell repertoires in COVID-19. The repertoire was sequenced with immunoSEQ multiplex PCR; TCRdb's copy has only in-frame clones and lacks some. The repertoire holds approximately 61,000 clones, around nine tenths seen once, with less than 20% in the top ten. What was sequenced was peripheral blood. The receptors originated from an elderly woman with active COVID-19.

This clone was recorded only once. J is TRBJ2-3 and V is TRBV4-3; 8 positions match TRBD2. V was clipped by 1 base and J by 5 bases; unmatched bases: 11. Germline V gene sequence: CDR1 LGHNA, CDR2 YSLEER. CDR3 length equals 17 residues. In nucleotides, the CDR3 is TGCGCCAGCAGCCAAGGGACCCCCGGGGGGGGGTTAGATACGCAGTATTTT. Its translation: CASSQGTPGGGLDTQYF.

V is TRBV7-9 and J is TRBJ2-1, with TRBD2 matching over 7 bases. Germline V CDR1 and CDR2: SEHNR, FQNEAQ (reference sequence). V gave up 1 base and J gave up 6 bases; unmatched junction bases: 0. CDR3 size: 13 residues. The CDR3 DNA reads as TGTGCCAGCAGCTTAGGGGGGGGCAATGAGCAGTTCTTC. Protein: CASSLGGGNEQFF.

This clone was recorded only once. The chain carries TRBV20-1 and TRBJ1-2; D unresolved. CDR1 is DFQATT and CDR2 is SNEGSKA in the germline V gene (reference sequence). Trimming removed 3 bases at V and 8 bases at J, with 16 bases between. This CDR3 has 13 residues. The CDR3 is CSASATESPGYTF. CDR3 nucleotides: TGCAGTGCTAGTGCTACTGAGTCTCCCGGCTACACCTTC.

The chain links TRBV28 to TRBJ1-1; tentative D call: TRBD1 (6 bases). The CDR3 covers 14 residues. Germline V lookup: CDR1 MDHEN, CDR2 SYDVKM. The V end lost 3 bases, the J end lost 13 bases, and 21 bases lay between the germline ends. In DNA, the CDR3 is TGTGCCAGCAGTTTGCCAAACGACAGGCCTGAGGGTTTCTTT. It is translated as CASSLPNDRPEGFF.

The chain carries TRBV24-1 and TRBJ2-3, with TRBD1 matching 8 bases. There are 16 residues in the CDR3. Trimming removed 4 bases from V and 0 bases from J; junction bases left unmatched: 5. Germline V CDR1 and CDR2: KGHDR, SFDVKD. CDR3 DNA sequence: TGTGCCACCAGTGACCACGGACAGGGAAGCACAGATACGCAGTATTTT. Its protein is CATSDHGQGSTDTQYF.

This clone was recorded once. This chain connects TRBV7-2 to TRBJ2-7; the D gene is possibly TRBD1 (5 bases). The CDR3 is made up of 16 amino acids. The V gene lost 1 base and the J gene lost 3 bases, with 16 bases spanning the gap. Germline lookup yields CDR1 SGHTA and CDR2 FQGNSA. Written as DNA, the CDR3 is TGTGCCAGCAGCTTAGTTGGGGCAGGCACTCTCTACGAGCAGTACTTC. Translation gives CASSLVGAGTLYEQYF. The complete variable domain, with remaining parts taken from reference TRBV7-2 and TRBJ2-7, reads GAGVSQSPSNKVTEKGKDVELRCDPISGHTALYWYRQSLGQGLEFLIYFQGNSAPDKSGLPSDRFSAERTGGSVSTLTIQRTQQEDSAVYLCASSLVGAGTLYEQYFGPGTRLTVT.

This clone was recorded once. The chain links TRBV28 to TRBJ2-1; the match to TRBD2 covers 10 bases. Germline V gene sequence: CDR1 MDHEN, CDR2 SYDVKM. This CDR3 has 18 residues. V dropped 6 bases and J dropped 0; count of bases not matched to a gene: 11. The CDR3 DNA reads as TGTGCCAGCAGCTACGGAGCGGGGGGGCGATTCTCCTACAATGAGCAGTTCTTC. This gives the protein CASSYGAGGRFSYNEQFF.

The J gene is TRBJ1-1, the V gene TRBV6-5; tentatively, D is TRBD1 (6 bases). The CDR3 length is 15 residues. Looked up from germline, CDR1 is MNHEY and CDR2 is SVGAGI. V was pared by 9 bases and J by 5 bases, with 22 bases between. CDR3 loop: CASFQRGGARTEAFF. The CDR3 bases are TGTGCCAGTTTTCAAAGAGGGGGGGCGCGGACTGAAGCTTTCTTT.

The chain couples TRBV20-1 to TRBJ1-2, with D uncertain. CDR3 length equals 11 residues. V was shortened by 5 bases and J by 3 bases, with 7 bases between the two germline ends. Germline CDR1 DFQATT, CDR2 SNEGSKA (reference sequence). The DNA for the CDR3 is TGCAGTGCTCCCCGAGACTATGGCTACACCTTC. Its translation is CSAPRDYGYTF.

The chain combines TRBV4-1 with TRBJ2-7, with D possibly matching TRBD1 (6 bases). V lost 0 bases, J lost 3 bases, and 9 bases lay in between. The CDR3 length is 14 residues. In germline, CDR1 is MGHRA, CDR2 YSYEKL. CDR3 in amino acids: CASSQDRGYYEQYF. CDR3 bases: TGCGCCAGCAGCCAAGATAGGGGGTACTACGAGCAGTACTTC.

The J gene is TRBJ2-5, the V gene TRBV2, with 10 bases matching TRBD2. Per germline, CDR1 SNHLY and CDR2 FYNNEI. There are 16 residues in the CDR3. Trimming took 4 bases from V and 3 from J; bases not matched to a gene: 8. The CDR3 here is CASSATSGAREETQYF. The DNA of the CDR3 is TGTGCCAGCAGTGCAACTAGCGGGGCTAGAGAAGAGACCCAGTACTTC. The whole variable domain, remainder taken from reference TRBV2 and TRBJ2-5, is EPEVTQTPSHQVTQMGQEVILRCVPISNHLYFYWYRQILGQKVEFLVSFYNNEISEKSEIFDDQFSVERPDGSNFTLKIRSTKLEDSAMYFCASSATSGAREETQYFGPGTRLLVL.

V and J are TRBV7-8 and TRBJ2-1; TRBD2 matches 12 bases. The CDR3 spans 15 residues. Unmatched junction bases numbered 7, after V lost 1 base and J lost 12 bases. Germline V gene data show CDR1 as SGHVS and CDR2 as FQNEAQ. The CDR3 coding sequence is TGTGCCAGCAGCTTAGAGCGGCTAGCGGGGGGGAGGCAGTTCTTC. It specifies CASSLERLAGGRQFF.

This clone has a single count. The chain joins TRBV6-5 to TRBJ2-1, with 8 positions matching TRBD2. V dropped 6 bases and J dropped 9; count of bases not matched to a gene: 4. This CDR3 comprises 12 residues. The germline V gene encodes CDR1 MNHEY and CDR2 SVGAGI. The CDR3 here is CASRRGGGEQFF. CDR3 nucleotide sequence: TGTGCCAGCAGACGGGGGGGCGGTGAGCAGTTCTTC.

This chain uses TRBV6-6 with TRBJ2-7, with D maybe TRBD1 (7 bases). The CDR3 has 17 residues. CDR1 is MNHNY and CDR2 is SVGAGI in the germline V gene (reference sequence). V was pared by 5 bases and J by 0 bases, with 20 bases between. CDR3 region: CASSRQAGTANSYEQYF. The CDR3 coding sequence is TGTGCCAGCAGTCGGCAGGCGGGGACAGCGAACTCCTACGAGCAGTACTTC.

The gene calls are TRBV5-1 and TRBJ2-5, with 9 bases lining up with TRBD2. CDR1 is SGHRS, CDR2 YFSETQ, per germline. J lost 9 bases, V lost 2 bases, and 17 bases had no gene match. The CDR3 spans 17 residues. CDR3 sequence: CASSFAAGGTPPGAQYF. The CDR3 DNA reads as TGCGCCAGCAGCTTTGCGGCGGGGGGGACCCCCCCAGGGGCCCAGTACTTC.